These 5 T cell receptor beta chains came from one sample sequenced in a study of cytomegalovirus exposure and HLA in healthy donors. The study ran its PCR with 60 Vbeta and 13 Jbeta primers. Clones were sequenced by immunoSEQ multiplex PCR, and TCRdb holds only the in-frame ones, with some missing. The sample holds more than 100,000 clones, roughly 66% seen once. The sequencing sample was made of PBMCs. The receptors were gathered from a young man in good health and CMV-seronegative.

This clone was picked up one time. This sequence joins TRBV28 and TRBJ1-5, with 10 bases fitting TRBD1. With V trimmed by 4 bases and J by 7 bases, 7 bases remained unmatched. The CDR3 sequence is 15 residues long. Germline lookup yields CDR1 MDHEN and CDR2 SYDVKM. CDR3 sequence: CASSSDRGLWQPQHF. The CDR3 bases are TGTGCCAGCAGTTCCGACAGGGGGCTGTGGCAGCCCCAGCATTTT.

V is TRBV6-1 and J is TRBJ2-1; possibly TRBD2 for D (6 bases). The germline gives CDR1 MNHNS, CDR2 SASEGT. The CDR3 loop spans 18 amino acids. V shed 3 bases and J shed 7 bases, with 25 bases lying between them. DNA for the CDR3: TGTGCCAGCAGTGACGGACTACCAAAGCCGCTTTTTGGTAATGAGCAGTTCTTC. Protein: CASSDGLPKPLFGNEQFF.

The chain carries TRBV28 and TRBJ1-1; 7 bases match TRBD1. V dropped 3 bases and J dropped 0; count of bases not matched to a gene: 4. This CDR3 is built from 15 residues. Germline V gene sequence: CDR1 MDHEN, CDR2 SYDVKM. CDR3 sequence reads: CASSFLGQLNTEAFF. In DNA form, the CDR3 reads TGTGCCAGCAGTTTCCTGGGACAGTTGAACACTGAAGCTTTCTTT.

The chain is built from TRBV27 and TRBJ2-5; D is perhaps TRBD2 (7 bases). V shed 3 bases and J shed 4 bases, with 15 bases lying between them. Germline values: CDR1 MNHEY, CDR2 SMNVEV (reference sequence). This CDR3 spans 15 amino acids. CDR3 amino acids: CASSFLGGQGETQYF. The CDR3 DNA reads as TGTGCCAGCAGTTTCCTCGGGGGGCAGGGAGAGACCCAGTACTTC.

V usage is TRBV5-1 and J usage is TRBJ2-7; 7 nucleotides agree with TRBD2. Per the germline V gene, CDR1 is SGHRS and CDR2 is YFSETQ. V shed 4 bases and J 2 bases; nucleotides not matched to a gene: 15. The CDR3 is made up of 17 amino acids. The CDR3 here is CASSIEGRSSGAYEQYF. The CDR3 nucleotides read TGCGCCAGCAGCATTGAGGGTCGGTCTAGCGGAGCCTACGAGCAGTACTTC.